The 20 T cell receptor beta chains reported below all come from one sample, sequenced in a study of shared clonotypes between healthy human individuals. Repertoires were generated with immunoSEQ multiplex PCR, while TCRdb's copy carries only in-frame clones and drops some. The sample records some 2.3 million clones, over 90% being singletons. Sequenced input: naive CD4+ T cells from PBMCs. As to subset: CD45RA+ positively selected. Receptor source: a young man in good health. Some clones in this sample may be carry-over from other donors' samples.

The chain carries TRBV10-2 and TRBJ2-3; no firm D call. CDR3 size: 12 residues. CDR1 is WSHSY and CDR2 is SAAADI in the germline V gene. V was pared by 7 bases and J by 6 bases, with 11 bases between. Written as DNA, the CDR3 is TGCGCCAGCACCTCCGGTTGGGATACGCAGTATTTT. This sequence encodes CASTSGWDTQYF.

J is TRBJ2-7 and V is TRBV25-1, with D perhaps matching TRBD2 (6 bases). V was trimmed by 7 bases and J by 3 bases, leaving 13 bases between them. This CDR3 comprises 13 residues. The germline V gene encodes CDR1 MGHDK and CDR2 SYGVNS. This CDR3 is CASTAGKFYEQYF. The CDR3 DNA sequence: TGTGCCAGCACGGCGGGGAAGTTCTACGAGCAGTACTTC.

This clone was counted once. At one end the junction does not follow the germline gene, possibly because of a read error. The CDR3 sequence: CASRYSRGSNQPQHF. CDR3 bases: TGTGCCAGCAGATACTCAAGGGGTAGCAATCAGCCCCAGCATTTT. The J gene is TRBJ1-5, the V gene TRBV6-5; weak D call: TRBD1 (5 bases). The CDR3 has 15 residues. The germline CDR1 and CDR2 sequences are MNHEY and SVGAGI.

V usage is TRBV2 and J usage is TRBJ2-7, with 7 bases that match TRBD1. Per the germline V gene, CDR1 is SNHLY and CDR2 is FYNNEI. The CDR3 has 15 residues. J lost 2 bases, V lost 3 bases, and 7 bases had no gene match. In DNA form, the CDR3 reads TGTGCCAGCAGTGACGGGACAGACTTTGCCTACGAGCAGTACTTC. Its translation: CASSDGTDFAYEQYF.

This chain joins TRBV11-2 and TRBJ2-3; a weak D match, TRBD2 (6 bases). Between the trimmed V and J ends, which lost 7 bases and 1 base, there was a span of 18 bases. The CDR3 runs 16 residues. Germline-derived CDR1 and CDR2 are SGHAT and FQNNGV. The CDR3 region is CASTAVRGLGTDTQYF. The CDR3 bases are TGTGCCAGCACCGCGGTTAGGGGACTGGGCACAGATACGCAGTATTTT.

As concerns this clone: This sample also contains other DNA sequences that code for the same CDR3. The chain carries TRBV30 and TRBJ2-1; D is undetermined. The CDR3 runs to 11 residues. The germline gives CDR1 GTSNPN, CDR2 SVGIG (reference sequence). V was pared by 2 bases and J by 8 bases, with 7 bases between. CDR3 region: CAWSRRDEQFF. The CDR3 DNA is TGTGCCTGGAGTCGCCGGGATGAGCAGTTCTTC.

This clone was seen a single time. The chain carries TRBV10-3 and TRBJ2-1; D not certain. The CDR3 contains 12 residues. The ends were cut back, 10 bases at V and 3 bases at J, with 10 bases in the middle. Germline values: CDR1 ENHRY, CDR2 SYGVKD. CDR3 sequence reads: CATKDDYNEQFF. The CDR3 DNA reads as TGTGCCACCAAGGACGACTACAATGAGCAGTTCTTC.

This rearrangement joins TRBV28 to TRBJ1-5; the D is unclear. CDR3 length equals 15 residues. The germline CDR1 and CDR2 sequences are MDHEN and SYDVKM. Trimming stripped 7 bases from V and 6 bases from J, with 19 bases between. CDR3 DNA sequence: TGTGCCAGCACCTTCCGACATGGATACGGTCAGCCCCAGCATTTT. Amino acids: CASTFRHGYGQPQHF. The full variable domain, with the rest looked up from reference TRBV28 and TRBJ1-5, is DVKVTQSSRYLVKRTGEKVFLECVQDMDHENMFWYRQDPGLGLRLIYFSYDVKMKEKGDIPEGYSVSREKKERFSLILESASTNQTSMYLCASTFRHGYGQPQHFGDGTRLSIL.

A single count supports this clone. The chain is built from TRBV7-9 and TRBJ1-5, with D perhaps TRBD1 (5 bases). Per germline, CDR1 SEHNR and CDR2 FQNEAQ (reference sequence). There are 12 residues in the CDR3. The V end was cut by 5 bases, the J end by 9 bases, with 11 bases between. The CDR3 DNA reads TGTGCCAGCAGCCCTCTCGGGGGGCCCCAGCATTTT. Its translation: CASSPLGGPQHF.

V is TRBV5-4 and J is TRBJ2-7; 7 nucleotides agree with TRBD2. Germline CDR1 reads SGHNT; CDR2 reads YYREEE (reference sequence). V dropped 4 bases and J dropped 4; count of bases not matched to a gene: 8. This CDR3 is 14 amino acids long. This CDR3 reads CASSVGGNTYEQYF. The CDR3 DNA is TGTGCCAGCAGCGTCGGGGGGAATACGTACGAGCAGTACTTC.

J is TRBJ1-4 and V is TRBV30, with TRBD1 matching 8 bases. Per germline, CDR1 GTSNPN and CDR2 SVGIG (reference sequence). This CDR3 has 15 residues. V shed 2 bases and J 3 bases; nucleotides not matched to a gene: 5. CDR3 in amino acids: CAWSSGQAPNEKLFF. The CDR3 DNA sequence: TGTGCCTGGAGTTCGGGACAGGCGCCTAATGAAAAACTGTTTTTT. The variable domain in full, with the rest retrieved from reference TRBV30 and TRBJ1-4, is SQTIHQWPATLVQPVGSPLSLECTVEGTSNPNLYWYRQAAGRGLQLLFYSVGIGQISSEVPQNLSASRPQDRQFILSSKKLLLSDSGFYLCAWSSGQAPNEKLFFGSGTQLSVL.

This sequence joins TRBV28 and TRBJ2-7; the match to TRBD2 covers 7 bases. The CDR3 has 15 amino acids. J was trimmed by 0 bases and V by 2 bases; bases with no gene match: 4. Germline V gene data show CDR1 as MDHEN and CDR2 as SYDVKM. CDR3 protein: CASSLRREFSYEQYF. CDR3 DNA sequence: TGTGCCAGCAGTTTAAGGCGGGAGTTCTCCTACGAGCAGTACTTC.

The chain has TRBV5-5 and TRBJ1-2; 7 bases are a match to TRBD1. V lost 4 bases, J lost 8 bases, and 11 bases stayed unmatched. Germline assignment: CDR1 SGHKS and CDR2 YYEKEE (reference sequence). The CDR3 totals 14 residues. The CDR3 DNA sequence: TGTGCCAGCAGCCCAACCGGGACAGCCGACGGCTACACCTTC. Its translation: CASSPTGTADGYTF.

V and J are TRBV11-2 and TRBJ1-1; D unresolved. Trimming removed 1 base from V and 5 bases from J, with 11 bases in between. The CDR3 is 14 amino acids. Germline V gives CDR1 SGHAT, CDR2 FQNNGV. DNA of the CDR3: TGTGCCAGCAGCTTAGGGATTGGGCAAACTGAAGCTTTCTTT. Protein product: CASSLGIGQTEAFF.

V usage is TRBV11-2 and J usage is TRBJ1-2, with unresolved D. Germline CDR1 is SGHAT and CDR2 is FQNNGV. V dropped 0 bases and J dropped 9 bases, with 14 bases sitting between them. This CDR3 spans 14 amino acids. The CDR3 reads CASSLDLYSSSYTF. CDR3 nucleotides: TGTGCCAGCAGCTTAGATCTCTACAGTTCTAGCTACACCTTC.

This clone was picked up one time. The chain uses TRBV7-2 and TRBJ2-2, with unresolved D. V was trimmed by 3 bases and J by 6 bases, leaving 8 bases between them. The CDR3 has 13 residues. In germline, CDR1 is SGHTA, CDR2 FQGNSA. For the CDR3, the DNA is TGTGCCAGCAGCTTCGCCGAGCCCGGGGAGCTGTTTTTT. It yields the protein CASSFAEPGELFF.

This chain connects TRBV19 to TRBJ2-1, with 12 bases identical to TRBD2. Per germline, CDR1 LNHDA and CDR2 SQIVND (reference sequence). The CDR3 contains 18 residues. V was clipped by 0 bases and J by 8 bases; unmatched bases: 11. CDR3 DNA: TGTGCCAGTAGTATAGATCGGTCGACTAGCGGGAGTCTCTATGAGCAGTTCTTC. Translation: CASSIDRSTSGSLYEQFF.

The rearrangement joins TRBV27 to TRBJ2-2; 7 bases match TRBD1. The J segment lost 3 bases and the V segment lost 5 bases, leaving 6 bases of the junction unmatched. This CDR3 has 15 residues. Germline V lookup: CDR1 MNHEY, CDR2 SMNVEV (reference sequence). The CDR3 bases are TGTGCCAGCAGTCCTCGACAGGGTTACACCGGGGAGCTGTTTTTT. Translating it yields CASSPRQGYTGELFF.

The chain links TRBV7-9 to TRBJ2-1, with 12 bases fitting TRBD2. This CDR3 region has 17 residues. Germline CDR1 SEHNR, CDR2 FQNEAQ (reference sequence). V shed 4 bases and J 6 bases; nucleotides not matched to a gene: 10. For the CDR3, the DNA is TGTGCCAGCAGCTCTCAAAGACTAGCGGGAGACCTCAATGAGCAGTTCTTC. It codes for CASSSQRLAGDLNEQFF.

V usage is TRBV27 and J usage is TRBJ1-4; TRBD1 aligns across 9 bases. This CDR3 contains 16 residues. The J segment lost 3 bases and the V segment lost 4 bases, leaving 6 bases of the junction unmatched. Germline-derived CDR1 and CDR2 are MNHEY and SMNVEV (reference sequence). CDR3: CASSSTGGGANEKLFF. In DNA form, the CDR3 reads TGTGCCAGCAGTTCGACAGGGGGTGGAGCTAATGAAAAACTGTTTTTT.